Following are 18 T cell receptor beta chains from one sample sequenced in a study of regulatory T cells in long-lasting Graves disease. Time point specified: newly diagnosed GD, antithyroid drugs for less than 3 months. Following extraction of RNA from PBMCs, that RNA was used to make the TCR library. iRepertoire HTBI primers and Arm-PCR of CDR3 regions built TCR beta libraries. A single record per CDR3 protein comes from TCRdb applying MiXCR to the multiplex PCR reads. Of hundreds of thousands of distinct CDR3 sequences listed, 16% are singletons. The sample was also linked to a second study, of T cells in Graves' hyperthyroidism and ophthalmopathy.

This specimen consisted of peripheral blood mononuclear cells (PBMCs), obtained at new diagnosis, from a patient treated with antithyroid drugs. These receptors all stem from a woman under 40 with Graves disease.

This clonotype appeared many times. The chain links TRBV7-8 to TRBJ1-1; D is ambiguous. The V end lost 0 bases, the J end lost 0 bases, and 11 bases lay between the germline ends. In germline, CDR1 is SGHVS, CDR2 FQNEAQ. The CDR3 is 16 residues long. CDR3 amino acids: CASSLANAALNTEAFF. CDR3 nucleotides: TGTGCCAGCAGCTTAGCGAACGCGGCACTGAACACTGAAGCTTTCTTT.

As concerns this clonotype: A much larger clonotype is one base distant, so this may be a read error. The chain carries TRBV2 and TRBJ2-1; 9 bases are a match to TRBD2. Germline V CDR1 and CDR2: SNHLY, FYNNEI. V lost 6 bases to trimming and J lost 10 bases; unmatched junction nucleotides: 13. The CDR3 is 15 amino acids. The CDR3 DNA follows: TGTGCCAGCAGACCCGGACTAGCGCGGACCTACGAGCAGTTCTTC. Its protein product is CASRPGLARTYEQFF.

This clonotype was counted between two and nine times. This chain joins TRBV3-1 and TRBJ1-1, with D tentatively TRBD1 (5 bases). The CDR3 contains 14 residues. The germline V gene has CDR1 LGHDT and CDR2 YNNKEL (reference sequence). The V end lost 1 base, the J end lost 4 bases, and 10 bases lay between the germline ends. The CDR3 bases are TGTGCCAGCAGCCAAGTGGAGGGGAGCACTGAAGCTTTCTTT. It translates to CASSQVEGSTEAFF.

This clonotype has just a few counts. The chain joins TRBV15 to TRBJ2-5; no clear D gene. This CDR3 comprises 13 residues. Trimming removed 0 bases from V and 4 bases from J, with 6 bases in between. Germline values: CDR1 LNHNV, CDR2 YYDKDF (reference sequence). In nucleotides, the CDR3 is TGTGCCACCAGCAGAGACTGGGGAGAGACCCAGTACTTC. Its translation is CATSRDWGETQYF. Using reference TRBV15 and TRBJ2-5 for the parts outside the CDR3, the full variable domain is DAMVIQNPRYQVTQFGKPVTLSCSQTLNHNVMYWYQQKSSQAPKLLFHYYDKDFNNEADTPDNFQSRRPNTSFCFLDIRSPGLGDTAMYLCATSRDWGETQYFGPGTRLLVL.

The sample holds a few counts of this clonotype. V is TRBV5-1 and J is TRBJ2-1, with TRBD2 matching 7 bases. CDR1 SGHRS and CDR2 YFSETQ come from the germline V gene. The CDR3 has 14 residues. V lost 1 base and J lost 6; bases outside the gene matches: 4. CDR3 bases: TGCGCCAGCAGCTTGCTAGCGGCTTCCAATGAGCAGTTCTTC. Residues: CASSLLAASNEQFF. The entire variable domain, with the rest obtained from reference TRBV5-1 and TRBJ2-1, is as follows: KAGVTQTPRYLIKTRGQQVTLSCSPISGHRSVSWYQQTPGQGLQFLFEYFSETQRNKGNFPGRFSGRQFSNSRSEMNVSTLELGDSALYLCASSLLAASNEQFFGPGTRLTVL.

This clonotype was seen many times. The chain employs TRBV20-1 and TRBJ1-1; D remains unclear. Germline V gives CDR1 DFQATT, CDR2 SNEGSKA (reference sequence). The length of the CDR3 is 12 residues. Trimming stripped 6 bases from V and 8 bases from J, with 16 bases between. The CDR3 sequence is CSASPVAPEAFF. The CDR3 DNA follows: TGCAGTGCGAGTCCGGTAGCGCCAGAAGCTTTCTTT.

This clonotype was counted a few times. V usage is TRBV6-2 or TRBV6-3 and J usage is TRBJ2-3; D is uncertain. V lost 6 bases and J 4 bases, leaving 11 bases between the germline ends. The CDR3 is 13 amino acids. Germline V gene data show CDR1 as MNHEY and CDR2 as SVGEGT. The CDR3 sequence is CASSPVEPDTQYF. The CDR3 bases are TGTGCCAGCAGCCCGGTGGAGCCAGATACGCAGTATTTT.

The chain links TRBV29-1 to TRBJ2-6, with TRBD2 matching 8 bases. This CDR3 is built from 18 residues. The junction had 17 bases not matched to a gene; V was cut back by 6 bases and J by 4 bases. Germline CDR1 and CDR2: SQVTM and ANQGSEA. CDR3 sequence (DNA): TGCAGCGTCGCCCCCGGAACGGGGGGGATGGCGGGGGCCAACGTCCTGACTTTC. This translates into CSVAPGTGGMAGANVLTF.

This clonotype was seen many times. The V call is TRBV7-9, the J call TRBJ2-5; 9 nucleotides align to TRBD1. The CDR3 runs to 14 residues. The V and J ends lost 10 bases and 0 bases, in that order; junction bases with no gene match: 6. Germline V CDR1 and CDR2: SEHNR, FQNEAQ (reference sequence). CDR3 residues: CATTRQGDQETQYF. The CDR3 nucleotides read TGTGCCACCACCAGACAGGGGGACCAAGAGACCCAGTACTTC.

The chain carries TRBV7-8 and TRBJ2-1; tentative D call: TRBD1 (6 bases). The CDR3 length is 13 residues. CDR1 is SGHVS and CDR2 is FQNEAQ in the germline V gene. V lost 8 bases to trimming and J lost 3 bases, with 11 bases between them. CDR3 sequence (DNA): TGTGCCAGCTACAGGGAGCACTACAATGAGCAGTTCTTC. Amino acids: CASYREHYNEQFF.

This clonotype was seen a single time. The V call is TRBV5-4, the J call TRBJ2-3; D gene ambiguous. The CDR3 runs 15 residues. Germline V gene lookup returns CDR1 SGHNT and CDR2 YYREEE (reference sequence). The V end lost 1 base, the J end lost 1 base, and 10 bases lay between the germline ends. The CDR3 loop reads CASSLRDVGTDTQYF. CDR3 sequence (DNA): TGTGCCAGCAGCTTGCGTGACGTTGGCACAGATACGCAGTATTTT.

This clonotype showed up many times. The CDR3: CAITPGQGSLGAFF. The CDR3 region has the DNA TGTGCCATCACTCCGGGACAGGGGTCTCTTGGAGCTTTCTTT. The chain carries TRBV10-3 and TRBJ1-1; TRBD1 matches at 10 bases. CDR1 ENHRY and CDR2 SYGVKD come from the germline V gene. J lost 10 bases, V lost 7 bases, and 12 bases had no gene match. The CDR3 is 14 amino acids.

This clonotype occurred a few times. The chain carries TRBV30 and TRBJ2-7, with a tentative D call TRBD1 (6 bases). In germline, CDR1 is GTSNPN, CDR2 SVGIG (reference sequence). This CDR3 comprises 11 residues. The V end was cut by 5 bases, the J end by 7 bases, with 12 bases between. CDR3 nucleotides: TGTGCCTGGTCACAGGGTACGGAGCAGTACTTC. Protein: CAWSQGTEQYF.

The genes are TRBV5-1 and TRBJ1-2; D remains unclear. Germline V CDR1 and CDR2: SGHRS, YFSETQ. The V gene lost 7 bases and the J gene lost 6 bases, with 10 bases spanning the gap. This CDR3 has 11 amino acids. The CDR3 bases are TGCGCCAGCGGTGGAGTAAATGGCTACACCTTC. This encodes CASGGVNGYTF.

This clonotype was seen ten or more times. The V and J genes are TRBV7-2 and TRBJ1-4, with D possibly TRBD1 on 6 matching bases. Trimming took 4 bases from V and 8 from J, leaving 8 bases between them. Germline-derived CDR1 and CDR2 are SGHTA and FQGNSA. The CDR3 spans 12 residues. The CDR3 region is CASSYREEKLFF. In DNA, the CDR3 is TGTGCCAGCAGCTACAGGGAAGAAAAACTGTTTTTT.

This clonotype was counted between two and nine times. J is TRBJ2-5 and V is TRBV7-2; 9 nucleotides match TRBD1. The CDR3 runs 15 residues. Germline CDR1 and CDR2: SGHTA and FQGNSA. Trimming took 1 base from V and 5 from J; bases not matched to a gene: 5. Written as DNA, the CDR3 is TGTGCCAGCAGCTTAGGGGGACAGGGAATTGAGACCCAGTACTTC. Its protein is CASSLGGQGIETQYF.

This chain links TRBV20-1 with TRBJ1-6, with D maybe TRBD1 (6 bases). The CDR3 runs 18 residues. The germline V gene encodes CDR1 DFQATT and CDR2 SNEGSKA (reference sequence). V was clipped by 4 bases and J by 5 bases, with 24 bases between them. DNA of the CDR3: TGCAGTGCTACCCCCGGGGGCGGGGCGCTCTTAAATAATTCACCCCTCCACTTT. Its protein product is CSATPGGGALLNNSPLHF.

This clonotype was recorded only once. The chain combines TRBV4-1 with TRBJ2-5; no reliable D call. The CDR3 consists of 15 residues. The V end was cut by 4 bases, the J end by 3 bases, with 15 bases between. CDR1 is MGHRA and CDR2 is YSYEKL in the germline V gene. CDR3 protein: CASSRTLQMEETQYF. The CDR3 coding sequence is TGCGCCAGCAGCCGAACACTACAGATGGAAGAGACCCAGTACTTC.